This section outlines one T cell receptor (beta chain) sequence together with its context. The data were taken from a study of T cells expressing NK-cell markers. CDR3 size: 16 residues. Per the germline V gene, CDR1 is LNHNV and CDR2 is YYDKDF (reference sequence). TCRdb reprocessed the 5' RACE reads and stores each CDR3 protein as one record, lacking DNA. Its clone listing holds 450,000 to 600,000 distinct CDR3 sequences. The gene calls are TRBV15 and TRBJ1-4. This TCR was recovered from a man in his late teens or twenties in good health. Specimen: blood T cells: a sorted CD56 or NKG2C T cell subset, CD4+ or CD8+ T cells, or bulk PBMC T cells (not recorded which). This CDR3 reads CATSRDSQATNEKLFF.